These 27 T cell receptor beta chains were all obtained from the same sample, sequenced in a study of vaccination and CD4 T cells after COVID-19. As to treatment: roughly 10-day PBMC culture with coronavirus spike peptide pools or control peptides (ViraFEST assay). Investigators obtained the unexposed donor's CD4+ T cells before the COVID-19 pandemic (2011-2018). At the Johns Hopkins FTIC core, DNA taken from cultured CD4+ T cells was sequenced by way of the Oncomine TCR Beta short-read assay. One entry per CDR3 protein, called by TCRdb with MiXCR from the PCR reads. The sample holds about 7,200 distinct CDR3 sequences; approximately 42% are singletons and the top ten take about 25%. Antigens of these TCRs are unknown. The sample consisted of CD4+ T cells from blood, cultured in vitro. Receptors originate from a human donor in good health.

V usage is TRBV20-1 and J usage is TRBJ1-2, with 8 bases identical to TRBD1. CDR1 and CDR2 from the germline V gene are DFQATT and SNEGSKA (reference sequence). This CDR3 contains 17 residues. V trimming: 1 base; J trimming: 7 bases; junction bases outside the gene matches: 17. Here the CDR3 reads CSARVRDRPSGQLGYTF. The DNA for the CDR3 is TGCAGTGCTAGAGTTCGGGACAGGCCGAGCGGACAACTTGGCTACACCTTC.

The V gene is TRBV7-8, the J gene TRBJ1-5, with D perhaps TRBD1 (5 bases). Germline CDR1 SGHVS, CDR2 FQNEAQ. CDR3 length equals 16 residues. The V end was cut by 5 bases, the J end by 5 bases, with 19 bases between. This CDR3 is CASSGHHGGEHQPQHF. CDR3 bases: TGTGCCAGCAGCGGACACCACGGAGGGGAGCATCAGCCCCAGCATTTT. The whole variable domain, remainder taken from reference TRBV7-8 and TRBJ1-5, is GAGVSQSPRYKVAKRGQDVALRCDPISGHVSLFWYQQALGQGPEFLTYFQNEAQLDKSGLPSDRFFAERPEGSVSTLKIQRTQQEDSAVYLCASSGHHGGEHQPQHFGDGTRLSIL.

This rearrangement joins TRBV21-1 to TRBJ2-1; the table calls TRBD2, which could not be checked here. TRBV21-1 counts as a pseudogene. The CDR3 loop spans 18 amino acids. CDR3 sequence (DNA): TGTGCCAGCAGCAAAGACCCCTGGACTAGCGCGAGCGGTAATGAGCAGTTCTTC. It codes for CASSKDPWTSASGNEQFF.

The chain combines TRBV18 with TRBJ1-3, with D unresolved. This CDR3 region has 15 residues. Per germline, CDR1 KGHSH and CDR2 LQKENI. Trimming removed 0 bases at V and 4 bases at J, with 10 bases between. The CDR3 DNA follows: TGTGCCAGCTCACCACCGGGCCCCGCGGGAAACACCATATATTTT. Protein: CASSPPGPAGNTIYF.

This clonotype was picked up a small number of times. The chain couples TRBV28 to TRBJ2-2, with 10 bases that match TRBD1. The V segment lost 6 bases and the J segment 0 bases; nucleotides outside the gene matches: 7. CDR1 is MDHEN, CDR2 SYDVKM, per germline. This CDR3 region has 17 residues. This chain's CDR3 is CASRPGQGQTNTGELFF. The CDR3 coding sequence is TGTGCCAGCAGGCCGGGACAGGGGCAGACGAACACCGGGGAGCTGTTTTTT.

This clonotype showed up just a few times. The rearrangement joins TRBV6-1 to TRBJ2-1; maybe TRBD1 (5 bases). The V gene lost 10 bases and the J gene lost 7 bases, with 20 bases spanning the gap. Germline-derived CDR1 and CDR2 are MNHNS and SASEGT. The CDR3 runs to 14 residues. As DNA, the CDR3 is TGTGCCACCACAACGACAGCGCAGAAAAATGAGCAGTTCTTC. It specifies CATTTTAQKNEQFF.

This chain connects TRBV6-2 or TRBV6-3 to TRBJ1-2; 8 bases align to TRBD1. Germline V gene lookup returns CDR1 MNHEY and CDR2 SVGEGT. The CDR3 is 14 amino acids. The J segment lost 3 bases and the V segment lost 8 bases, leaving 8 bases of the junction unmatched. CDR3 residues: CASRPQGADYGYTF. The CDR3 DNA is TGTGCCAGCCGACCCCAGGGGGCTGACTATGGCTACACCTTC.

The rearrangement joins TRBV12-3 or TRBV12-4 to TRBJ1-1; 9 bases are shared with TRBD1. This CDR3 has 18 amino acids. V gave up 5 bases and J gave up 0 bases; unmatched junction bases: 13. CDR3 sequence: CASSLDTGGSMMNTEAFF. The CDR3 DNA follows: TGTGCCAGCAGTCTCGACACAGGGGGCTCTATGATGAACACTGAAGCTTTCTTT.

The chain links TRBV6-5 to TRBJ1-2; 9 nucleotides match TRBD1. The junction had 2 bases not matched to a gene; V was cut back by 2 bases and J by 4 bases. CDR1 and CDR2 from the germline V gene are MNHEY and SVGAGI. CDR3 length: 14 residues. The CDR3 loop is CASSYGTGIYGYTF. The DNA for the CDR3 is TGTGCCAGCAGTTACGGGACAGGGATCTATGGCTACACCTTC.

By share, this clonotype counts as medium-sized. V usage is TRBV7-9 and J usage is TRBJ1-1, with 7 bases fitting TRBD1. The CDR3 covers 15 residues. The junction had 13 bases not matched to a gene; V was cut back by 5 bases and J by 7 bases. Germline V gene sequence: CDR1 SEHNR, CDR2 FQNEAQ (reference sequence). CDR3 nucleotides: TGTGCCAGCAGCCAAGTGGGAGGGGGCGAAATTGAAGCTTTCTTT. Translation gives CASSQVGGGEIEAFF.

Comments on this clonotype: One end of the junction does not line up with germline, which may come from a read error. The CDR3 reads CASRLDSWRENEQYF. CDR3 DNA: TGTGCTAGCAGGTTGGACTCTTGGCGGGAAAACGAGCAGTACTTC. This chain links TRBV7-8 with TRBJ2-7; possible D gene TRBD2, 6 bases. Per germline, CDR1 SGHVS and CDR2 FQNEAQ. The CDR3 runs 15 residues.

This clonotype was seen a single time. This chain links TRBV2 with TRBJ2-3; the match to TRBD2 covers 10 bases. There are 13 residues in the CDR3. The V gene's germline CDR1 is SNHLY and CDR2 FYNNEI. The V gene end was trimmed by 5 bases and the J gene end by 10 bases; junction bases not matched to a gene: 6. The CDR3 loop reads CASSLAGGKSQYF. CDR3 nucleotides: TGTGCCAGCAGTTTAGCGGGAGGAAAATCGCAGTATTTT.

This clonotype was observed a few times. The genes are TRBV15 and TRBJ2-7, with 7 bases aligning to TRBD1. Germline loops: CDR1 LNHNV, CDR2 YYDKDF (reference sequence). V shed 1 base, J shed 0 bases, and the junction held 6 bases outside the gene matches. The length of the CDR3 is 16 residues. The CDR3 here is CATSRGSGTASYEQYF. In DNA form, the CDR3 reads TGTGCCACCAGCAGAGGTTCCGGGACAGCCTCCTACGAGCAGTACTTC.

The V and J genes are TRBV5-4 and TRBJ1-1; D gene unclear. This CDR3 contains 13 residues. Trimming left V 2 bases short and J 1 base short, with 6 bases between. Germline V CDR1 and CDR2: SGHNT, YYREEE (reference sequence). The CDR3 DNA follows: TGTGCCAGCAGCTTCTCGAGGAACACTGAAGCTTTCTTT. It codes for CASSFSRNTEAFF.

This clonotype was seen a few times. This rearrangement joins TRBV2 to TRBJ1-6; 8 bases fit TRBD1. The CDR3 sequence is 13 residues long. Unmatched junction bases numbered 0, after V lost 4 bases and J lost 7 bases. The germline V gene has CDR1 SNHLY and CDR2 FYNNEI. This chain's CDR3 is CASSAGGNSPLHF. The CDR3 nucleotides are TGTGCCAGCAGTGCAGGGGGCAATTCACCCCTCCACTTT.

Remarks on this clonotype: At one end the junction does not follow the germline gene, possibly because of a read error. The genes are TRBV5-1 and TRBJ2-7; D may be TRBD1 (6 bases). The CDR3 has 16 residues. Germline CDR1 and CDR2: SGHRS and YFSETQ. The DNA of the CDR3 is TGCGCCAGCAGCTTAAACTCAGGGGTAGCTTCCTACGAACAGTACTTC. Encoded protein: CASSLNSGVASYEQYF.

A few counts support this clonotype. The gene calls are TRBV15 and TRBJ2-5; 9 nucleotides match TRBD2. Looked up from germline, CDR1 is LNHNV and CDR2 is YYDKDF (reference sequence). This CDR3 has 15 amino acids. The V gene end was trimmed by 3 bases and the J gene end by 3 bases; junction bases not matched to a gene: 5. In DNA form, the CDR3 reads TGTGCCACCAGCAGCAGATCTAGCGGGGAAGAGACCCAGTACTTC. The encoded protein is CATSSRSSGEETQYF.

This chain links TRBV19 with TRBJ2-1, with 7 bases that match TRBD2. J gave up 5 bases and V 3 bases, and 13 bases lay outside the gene matches. The V gene's germline CDR1 is LNHDA and CDR2 SQIVND (reference sequence). This CDR3 has 17 residues. The CDR3 DNA is TGTGCCAGTAGTATTATCGTGGGAGGGCCCTTTAACAATGAGCAGTTCTTC. Protein sequence: CASSIIVGGPFNNEQFF.

This clonotype appeared a few times. The DNA for the CDR3 is TGTGCCAGCAGACGGGACAGCCTGAGGTTCCAGCAGTACTTC. It is translated as CASRRDSLRFQQYF. The V call is TRBV7-9, the J call TRBJ2-7, with 7 bases identical to TRBD1. The ends lost 6 bases at V and 8 bases at J; junction bases unmatched: 13. Germline V lookup: CDR1 SEHNR, CDR2 FQNEAQ (reference sequence). The CDR3 sequence is 14 residues long.

The V gene is TRBV20-1, the J gene TRBJ2-3; 12 bases are shared with TRBD1. CDR3 size: 16 residues. Germline V lookup: CDR1 DFQATT, CDR2 SNEGSKA (reference sequence). J was trimmed by 6 bases and V by 2 bases; bases with no gene match: 9. For the CDR3, the DNA is TGCAGTGCTAGATTAACCGGGACAGGGGGCTTTGATACGCAGTATTTT. This codes for CSARLTGTGGFDTQYF.

This clonotype came up a few times. CDR3 bases: TGTGCCAGCAGTTTAGCGGGGGCCCCTCGCCACGAGCAGTACTTC. Amino acid sequence: CASSLAGAPRHEQYF. The chain joins TRBV12-3 or TRBV12-4 to TRBJ2-7; weak D call: TRBD1 (6 bases). This CDR3 contains 15 residues. Trimming took off 0 bases at V and 5 bases at J, with 14 bases between the two ends.

This clonotype was observed once. The V call is TRBV5-6, the J call TRBJ1-1; 7 bases are shared with TRBD1. The CDR3 has 15 amino acids. Germline loops: CDR1 SGHDT, CDR2 YYEEEE. V shed 4 bases, J shed 0 bases, and the junction held 6 bases outside the gene matches. The CDR3 protein is CASSGGDSMNTEAFF. In DNA form, the CDR3 reads TGTGCCAGCAGCGGAGGGGACAGTATGAACACTGAAGCTTTCTTT.

This chain connects TRBV4-1 to TRBJ1-2; D might be TRBD1 (6 bases). The CDR3 spans 12 residues. The V and J ends lost 5 bases and 10 bases respectively, with 14 bases between them. CDR1 MGHRA and CDR2 YSYEKL come from the germline V gene. CDR3 loop: CASSSKQGVYTF. The CDR3 region has the DNA TGCGCCAGCAGCTCTAAACAGGGAGTCTACACCTTC.

This clonotype occurred a few times. This chain links TRBV6-1 with TRBJ2-7, with D perhaps being TRBD1 or TRBD2 (6 bases each). Germline V gene sequence: CDR1 MNHNS, CDR2 SASEGT. The CDR3 has 16 amino acids. V lost 6 bases and J 3 bases, leaving 21 bases between the germline ends. Written as DNA, the CDR3 is TGTGCCAGCAGAGACCAGGAGGGACACTCGGGCTACGAGCAGTACTTC. Translation: CASRDQEGHSGYEQYF.

CDR3 sequence: CASRRQLTGRANYGYTF. DNA of the CDR3: TGTGCCAGTAGGAGACAACTAACAGGTCGGGCAAACTATGGCTACACCTTC. V gene TRBV19 combines with J gene TRBJ1-2; possible D gene TRBD1, 5 bases. The germline V gene encodes CDR1 LNHDA and CDR2 SQIVND (reference sequence). Trimming took 6 bases from V and 2 from J, leaving 22 bases between them. The CDR3 has 17 residues.

There are a few counts of this clonotype. The rearrangement uses TRBV28 and TRBJ2-7; 10 positions match TRBD1. The CDR3 extends over 15 amino acids. In germline, CDR1 is MDHEN, CDR2 SYDVKM. The trim removed 6 bases at V and 0 bases at J, leaving 5 bases unmatched. CDR3 residues: CASRRQGAGSYEQYF. DNA of the CDR3: TGTGCCAGCAGACGACAGGGGGCCGGCTCCTACGAGCAGTACTTC.

CDR3 residues: CATSGGRGVYNEQFF. The CDR3 region has the DNA TGTGCCACCAGTGGTGGGCGGGGAGTCTACAATGAGCAGTTCTTC. The chain joins TRBV24-1 to TRBJ2-1, with D maybe TRBD2 (6 bases). CDR3 length: 15 residues. V lost 5 bases, J lost 3 bases, and 13 bases lay in between. Per the germline V gene, CDR1 is KGHDR and CDR2 is SFDVKD.